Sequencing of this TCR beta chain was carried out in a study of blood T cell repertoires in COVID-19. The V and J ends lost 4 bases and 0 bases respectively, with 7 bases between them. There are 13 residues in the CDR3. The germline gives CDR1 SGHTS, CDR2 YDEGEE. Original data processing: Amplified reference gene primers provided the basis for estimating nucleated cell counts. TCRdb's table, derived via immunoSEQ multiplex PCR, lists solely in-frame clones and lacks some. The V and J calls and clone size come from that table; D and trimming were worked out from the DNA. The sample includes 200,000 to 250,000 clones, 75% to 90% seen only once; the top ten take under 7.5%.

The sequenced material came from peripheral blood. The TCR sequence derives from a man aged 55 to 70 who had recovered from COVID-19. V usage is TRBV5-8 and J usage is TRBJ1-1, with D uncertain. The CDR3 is CASSANLNTEAFF. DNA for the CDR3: TGTGCCAGCAGCGCAAACTTGAACACTGAAGCTTTCTTT.